This T cell receptor (beta chain) is from a study of PD-L1 blockade in urothelial cancer. The overall study: Male patients with bladder-origin urothelial cancer numbered about 90% of the roughly 29. Study findings and constraints: Enhanced expansion of tumor-associated blood clones at 3 weeks characterized durable-benefit patients.

This clone was counted only a few times. Its antigen is not identified. The trim removed 0 bases at V and 6 bases at J, leaving 9 bases unmatched. The CDR3 has 17 amino acids. Germline V lookup: CDR1 SGDLS, CDR2 YYNGEE. Only in-frame clones appear in the TCRdb table, and some are missing; sequencing was by immunoSEQ multiplex PCR. Of just over 35,000 clones listed, roughly a third are singletons. Urothelial carcinoma in patients was locally advanced or metastatic. The chain joins TRBV9 to TRBJ1-6, with 7 bases fitting TRBD1. This clonotype was obtained from a man in his 60s with urothelial cancer. The sequenced sample was tumor tissue, obtained before atezolizumab (anti-PD-L1) treatment. The CDR3 here is CASSVGPTGMANSPLHF. In DNA form, the CDR3 reads TGTGCCAGCAGCGTAGGCCCGACAGGGATGGCTAATTCACCCCTCCACTTT.